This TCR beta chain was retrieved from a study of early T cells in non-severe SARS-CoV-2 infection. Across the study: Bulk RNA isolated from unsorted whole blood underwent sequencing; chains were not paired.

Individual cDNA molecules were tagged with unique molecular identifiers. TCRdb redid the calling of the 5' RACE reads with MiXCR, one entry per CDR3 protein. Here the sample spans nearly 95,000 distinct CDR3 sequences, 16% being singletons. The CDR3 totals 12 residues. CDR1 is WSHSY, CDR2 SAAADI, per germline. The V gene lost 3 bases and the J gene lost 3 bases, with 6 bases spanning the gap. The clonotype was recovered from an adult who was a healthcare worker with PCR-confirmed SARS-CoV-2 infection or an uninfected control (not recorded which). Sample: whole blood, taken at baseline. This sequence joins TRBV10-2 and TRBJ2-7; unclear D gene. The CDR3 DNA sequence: TGCGCCAGCAGTGAACCCGGCTACGAGCAGTACTTC. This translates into CASSEPGYEQYF.